This entry lists 17 T cell receptor beta chains sequenced from one sample in a study of T cell changes during pregnancy in multiple sclerosis. Repertoires were generated with immunoSEQ multiplex PCR, while TCRdb's copy carries only in-frame clones and drops some. This table has roughly 63,000 clones, roughly 91% appearing once. Material: peripheral blood, obtained in the second trimester of pregnancy. Receptors were obtained from a female donor in good health, enrolled as a control in a pregnancy study.

The CDR3, as DNA: TGCAGTGCTAGAGTAGTCGATGAGCAGTTCTTC. It encodes CSARVVDEQFF. The chain carries TRBV20-1 and TRBJ2-1; D is ambiguous. Per germline, CDR1 DFQATT and CDR2 SNEGSKA (reference sequence). There are 11 residues in the CDR3. The V end was cut by 1 base, the J end by 8 bases, with 6 bases between.

The CDR3 here is CASGRTADTEAFF. The CDR3 nucleotides are TGTGCCAGCGGTAGGACAGCCGACACTGAAGCTTTCTTT. The chain couples TRBV6-1 to TRBJ1-1; maybe TRBD1 (6 bases). The CDR3 has 13 residues. Per the germline V gene, CDR1 is MNHNS and CDR2 is SASEGT. V was cut by 8 bases and J by 3 bases, with 13 bases left in between.

This rearrangement joins TRBV23-1 to TRBJ2-1; 12 bases fit TRBD2. TRBV23-1 is classed as an ORF, of uncertain function. CDR3 length: 16 amino acids. Germline trimming cut 4 bases from V and 8 bases from J; bases unmatched to any gene: 9. CDR3 in amino acids: CASSPLTSGRGDEQFF. CDR3 coding DNA: TGCGCCAGCAGTCCCCTGACTAGCGGGAGAGGGGATGAGCAGTTCTTC.

This clone has just one count. This chain uses TRBV6-1 with TRBJ2-2, with 8 bases identical to TRBD2. The V and J ends lost 10 bases and 6 bases, in that order; junction bases with no gene match: 10. This CDR3 contains 14 residues. CDR1 and CDR2 (germline): MNHNS, SASEGT. The CDR3 region has the DNA TGTGCCACTGGGACTAGAGTCGGCGCCGGGGAGCTGTTTTTT. Encoded protein: CATGTRVGAGELFF.

The J gene is TRBJ2-2, the V gene TRBV6-4; TRBD2 agrees at 14 bases. The CDR3 is 17 amino acids. Germline CDR1 is MRHNA and CDR2 is SNTAGT. V trimming: 4 bases; J trimming: 2 bases; junction bases outside the gene matches: 3. The chain's CDR3 is CASSATSGGVNTGELFF. The CDR3 DNA is TGTGCCAGCAGTGCGACTAGCGGGGGGGTAAACACCGGGGAGCTGTTTTTT.

The gene calls are TRBV28 and TRBJ2-2, with 11 bases that match TRBD2. V was pared by 8 bases and J by 4 bases, with 21 bases of the junction left unmatched. This CDR3 is built from 20 residues. CDR1 is MDHEN and CDR2 is SYDVKM in the germline V gene. CDR3 sequence: CASRGGRGLAEGWGTGELFF. CDR3 in DNA: TGTGCCAGCCGAGGGGGAAGGGGACTAGCGGAGGGATGGGGCACCGGGGAGCTGTTTTTT.

This chain connects TRBV19 to TRBJ2-3; D may be TRBD2 (5 bases). The CDR3 has 15 amino acids. Trimming shortened V by 4 bases and J by 5 bases, and 16 bases separated the two germline ends. Germline V CDR1 and CDR2: LNHDA, SQIVND (reference sequence). The CDR3 sequence is CASSTPTSLGDTQYF. The CDR3 DNA reads TGTGCCAGTAGTACTCCCACTAGTTTGGGAGATACGCAGTATTTT.

This clone has just one count. This chain uses TRBV29-1 with TRBJ2-3; 13 bases are shared with TRBD2. The junction had 12 bases not matched to a gene; V was cut back by 8 bases and J by 1 base. The CDR3 is made up of 17 amino acids. Per germline, CDR1 SQVTM and CDR2 ANQGSEA. The CDR3 here is CSPGGLAGFPCTDTQYF. In DNA form, the CDR3 reads TGCAGCCCTGGGGGACTAGCGGGATTCCCCTGCACAGATACGCAGTATTTT.

The genes are TRBV6-6 and TRBJ2-2; 9 bases are shared with TRBD1. The V gene end was trimmed by 4 bases and the J gene end by 4 bases; junction bases not matched to a gene: 4. Germline CDR1 reads MNHNY; CDR2 reads SVGAGI (reference sequence). CDR3 size: 15 residues. CDR3 in amino acids: CASSLGQGSTGELFF. The CDR3 nucleotides read TGTGCCAGCAGTTTAGGACAGGGGTCCACCGGGGAGCTGTTTTTT.

V is TRBV6-5 and J is TRBJ2-1, with D tentatively TRBD1 (5 bases). This CDR3 has 13 residues. Germline lookup yields CDR1 MNHEY and CDR2 SVGAGI. V shed 2 bases and J shed 9 bases, with 11 bases lying between them. CDR3 DNA: TGTGCCAGCAGTTACGGGCAGGGCACTGAGCAGTTCTTC. Protein product: CASSYGQGTEQFF.

The genes are TRBV10-3 and TRBJ2-7; 7 bases line up with TRBD1. The CDR3 is 15 residues long. With 2 bases clipped from V and 0 bases from J, the junction kept 4 bases outside the gene matches. Germline CDR1 is ENHRY and CDR2 is SYGVKD. CDR3 protein: CAISETGANSYEQYF. In DNA, the CDR3 is TGTGCCATCAGTGAGACAGGGGCGAACTCCTACGAGCAGTACTTC.

The gene calls are TRBV6-6 and TRBJ1-4; 11 positions agree with TRBD1. The CDR3 covers 16 residues. Losses at the gene ends were 0 bases for V and 8 bases for J; bases not matched to a gene: 5. Germline loops: CDR1 MNHNY, CDR2 SVGAGI (reference sequence). The CDR3 spells CASSYSMDRGHEKLFF. The CDR3, as DNA: TGTGCCAGCAGTTACTCGATGGACAGGGGGCACGAAAAACTGTTTTTT.

This clone was seen only a few times. The chain joins TRBV19 to TRBJ1-1, with a possible D match to TRBD1 (5 bases). Per the germline V gene, CDR1 is LNHDA and CDR2 is SQIVND (reference sequence). The CDR3 is 14 residues long. The germline V and J ends were trimmed by 7 bases and 0 bases, with 12 bases remaining between them. The CDR3: CASTPRQMNTEAFF. The CDR3 nucleotides are TGTGCCAGTACCCCACGACAGATGAACACTGAAGCTTTCTTT. Complete variable domain (other parts from reference TRBV19 and TRBJ1-1): DGGITQSPKYLFRKEGQNVTLSCEQNLNHDAMYWYRQDPGQGLRLIYYSQIVNDFQKGDIAEGYSVSREKKESFPLTVTSAQKNPTAFYLCASTPRQMNTEAFFGQGTRLTVV.

This clone was picked up one time. The genes are TRBV2 and TRBJ1-3; D is ambiguous. With 7 bases removed from V and 0 bases from J, the gap between germline ends came to 10 bases. Per the germline V gene, CDR1 is SNHLY and CDR2 is FYNNEI. This CDR3 is built from 14 residues. The CDR3 region is CASTAHNSGNTIYF. CDR3 DNA sequence: TGTGCCAGCACCGCACACAACTCTGGAAACACCATATATTTT.

The V and J genes are TRBV20-1 and TRBJ2-1; D gene unclear. Trimming pared 3 bases from V and 9 bases from J, leaving 6 bases between. This CDR3 is built from 10 residues. CDR1 and CDR2 (germline): DFQATT, SNEGSKA (reference sequence). The CDR3 sequence: CSASSSEQFF. CDR3 DNA sequence: TGCAGTGCTAGCTCGAGTGAGCAGTTCTTC.

This rearrangement joins TRBV27 to TRBJ1-5; 8 nucleotides match TRBD1. The CDR3 runs 16 residues. Germline V gene lookup returns CDR1 MNHEY and CDR2 SMNVEV (reference sequence). The trim removed 3 bases at V and 5 bases at J, leaving 9 bases unmatched. CDR3 DNA: TGTGCCAGCAGTTTGCAGGGGGCTAAAGTAGATCAGCCCCAGCATTTT. It specifies CASSLQGAKVDQPQHF.

The V and J genes are TRBV5-4 and TRBJ1-4; 7 positions match TRBD1. The CDR3 loop spans 15 amino acids. Per the germline V gene, CDR1 is SGHNT and CDR2 is YYREEE (reference sequence). The trim removed 1 base at V and 7 bases at J, leaving 7 bases unmatched. CDR3 DNA: TGTGCCAGCAGCTTGTTTGGGGACAGACGTGAAAAACTGTTTTTT. Amino acid sequence: CASSLFGDRREKLFF.